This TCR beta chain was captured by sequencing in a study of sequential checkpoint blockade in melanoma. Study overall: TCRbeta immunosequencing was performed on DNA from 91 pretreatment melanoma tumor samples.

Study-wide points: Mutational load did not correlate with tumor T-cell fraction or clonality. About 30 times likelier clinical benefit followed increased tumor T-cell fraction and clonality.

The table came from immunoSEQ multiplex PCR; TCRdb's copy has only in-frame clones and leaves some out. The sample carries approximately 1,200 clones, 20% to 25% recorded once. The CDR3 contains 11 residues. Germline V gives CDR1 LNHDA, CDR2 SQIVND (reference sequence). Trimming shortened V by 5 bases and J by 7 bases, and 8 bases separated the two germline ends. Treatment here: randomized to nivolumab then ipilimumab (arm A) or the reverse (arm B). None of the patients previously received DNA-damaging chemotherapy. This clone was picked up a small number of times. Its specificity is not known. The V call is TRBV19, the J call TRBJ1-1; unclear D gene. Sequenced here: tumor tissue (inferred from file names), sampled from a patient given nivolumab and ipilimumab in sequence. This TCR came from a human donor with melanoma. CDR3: CASSLGIEAFF. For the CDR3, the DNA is TGTGCCAGTAGTCTTGGGATTGAAGCTTTCTTT.